Shown below are 27 T cell receptor beta chains from a single sample sequenced in a study of regulatory T cells in long-lasting Graves disease. Time point defined: newly diagnosed GD, antithyroid drugs for less than 3 months. The TCR library was prepared using RNA isolated from PBMCs. iRepertoire HTBI primers and Arm-PCR of CDR3 regions built TCR beta libraries. TCRdb called the multiplex PCR reads again in MiXCR, with one record for every CDR3 protein. The sample yields over 500,000 distinct CDR3 sequences, approximately 15% seen once. These same records also appear under a second study, on T cells in Graves' hyperthyroidism and ophthalmopathy.

Sequences were derived from peripheral blood mononuclear cells (PBMCs), sampled at new diagnosis, from a patient treated with antithyroid drugs. The receptors derive from a young woman with Graves disease.

This clonotype was observed a handful of times. The rearrangement uses TRBV27 and TRBJ2-3, with TRBD2 identical over 7 bases. The ends lost 3 bases at V and 11 bases at J; junction bases unmatched: 8. Germline V gives CDR1 MNHEY, CDR2 SMNVEV (reference sequence). The CDR3 contains 13 residues. The CDR3 protein is CASSFVGEGRQYF. The CDR3 coding sequence is TGTGCCAGCAGTTTTGTTGGGGAGGGCCGGCAGTATTTT.

This clonotype was seen repeatedly, ten times or more. The CDR3 nucleotides are TGTGCCACAAGGTACGGGGACACTGAAGCTTTCTTT. Amino acids: CATRYGDTEAFF. The chain is built from TRBV6-1 and TRBJ1-1; D is ambiguous. The CDR3 runs to 12 residues. V lost 10 bases and J lost 3, with 12 bases in between. From germline, CDR1 is MNHNS and CDR2 SASEGT.

The rearrangement joins TRBV12-3 or TRBV12-4 to TRBJ2-2; tentative D call: TRBD1 (5 bases). The CDR3 spans 11 residues. With 5 bases removed from V and 11 bases from J, the gap between germline ends came to 9 bases. This CDR3 is CASSVQVELFF. As DNA, the CDR3 is TGTGCCAGCAGTGTACAGGTTGAGCTGTTTTTT.

At least ten counts were recorded for this clonotype. The chain has TRBV7-2 and TRBJ2-7; D might be TRBD2 (5 bases). The CDR3 consists of 15 residues. V dropped 0 bases and J dropped 0 bases, with 9 bases sitting between them. CDR1 and CDR2 from the germline V gene are SGHTA and FQGNSA. CDR3 protein: CASSLAGESSYEQYF. The CDR3 DNA sequence: TGTGCCAGCAGCTTAGCCGGGGAGAGCTCCTACGAGCAGTACTTC.

This clonotype was seen repeatedly, ten times or more. The rearrangement joins TRBV6-5 to TRBJ1-1; no definite D call. Germline-derived CDR1 and CDR2 are MNHEY and SVGAGI. This CDR3 spans 16 amino acids. V was trimmed by 0 bases and J by 1 base, leaving 12 bases between them. CDR3 coding DNA: TGTGCCAGCAGTTACTCGGTTCCATGGGGGAACACTGAAGCTTTCTTT. It translates to CASSYSVPWGNTEAFF.

The genes are TRBV28 and TRBJ2-3; a possible D gene is TRBD2 (6 bases). V was trimmed by 2 bases and J by 4 bases, leaving 13 bases between them. CDR3 length: 15 amino acids. The germline CDR1 and CDR2 sequences are MDHEN and SYDVKM. CDR3 protein: CASSLKLAWADTQYF. CDR3 sequence (DNA): TGTGCCAGCAGTTTAAAACTAGCTTGGGCAGATACGCAGTATTTT.

This clonotype was seen repeatedly, ten times or more. The V gene is TRBV12-3 or TRBV12-4, the J gene TRBJ2-1; weak D call: TRBD2 (5 bases). Trimming took 1 base from V and 9 from J, leaving 7 bases between them. This CDR3 has 12 residues. The DNA of the CDR3 is TGTGCCAGCAGTTTAGTCGGGATTGAGCAGTTCTTC. Translating it yields CASSLVGIEQFF.

For this clonotype: The junction does not match germline at one end; this may be a read error. CDR3 region: CVSSGTGSKNIQYF. For the CDR3, the DNA is TGTGTCAGCAGCGGGACAGGCTCCAAAAACATTCAGTACTTC. The rearrangement joins TRBV7-2 to TRBJ2-4, with D tentatively TRBD1 (8 bases). CDR1 is SGHTA, CDR2 FQGNSA, per germline. CDR3 size: 14 residues.

This clonotype was picked up a small number of times. The J gene is TRBJ2-7, the V gene TRBV7-9; D is possibly TRBD2 (6 bases). The V and J ends lost 4 bases and 6 bases respectively, with 19 bases between them. CDR3 length: 15 amino acids. Per the germline V gene, CDR1 is SEHNR and CDR2 is FQNEAQ (reference sequence). CDR3 DNA sequence: TGTGCCAGCAGCTCTCCGGGGGACTCCTACTGCGAGCAGTACTTC. Translating gives CASSSPGDSYCEQYF.

This clonotype was recorded a few times. The genes are TRBV5-1 and TRBJ2-1; D unclear. The CDR3 has 12 residues. The V gene's germline CDR1 is SGHRS and CDR2 YFSETQ. V was shortened by 0 bases and J by 10 bases, with 8 bases between the two germline ends. CDR3 region: CASSLVDIEQFF. CDR3 coding DNA: TGCGCCAGCAGCTTGGTGGATATCGAGCAGTTCTTC.

The chain joins TRBV28 to TRBJ1-5; 9 nucleotides match TRBD1. Germline CDR1 and CDR2: MDHEN and SYDVKM. This CDR3 has 12 amino acids. With V trimmed by 8 bases and J by 6 bases, 2 bases remained unmatched. The CDR3 DNA follows: TGTGCCAGCGGGACAGGGTTTCAGCCCCAGCATTTT. This gives the protein CASGTGFQPQHF.

This clonotype showed up just a few times. The chain uses TRBV7-2 and TRBJ2-3, with D unresolved. With 5 bases removed from V and 6 bases from J, the gap between germline ends came to 15 bases. Germline loops: CDR1 SGHTA, CDR2 FQGNSA. The CDR3 has 14 amino acids. The chain's CDR3 is CASSLRHVLDTQYF. In nucleotides, the CDR3 is TGTGCCAGCAGCCTAAGACACGTTCTGGATACGCAGTATTTT.

In this sample, this clonotype turned up a few times. The V and J genes are TRBV6-5 and TRBJ1-2, with 10 bases aligning to TRBD1. V was pared by 2 bases and J by 5 bases, with 5 bases of the junction left unmatched. This CDR3 is built from 15 residues. The germline V gene encodes CDR1 MNHEY and CDR2 SVGAGI. DNA of the CDR3: TGTGCCAGCAGTTACCCCGGGACAGGGGTATATGGCTACACCTTC. This gives the protein CASSYPGTGVYGYTF.

In this sample, this clonotype turned up many times. This sequence joins TRBV2 and TRBJ2-1; D is possibly TRBD2 (6 bases). CDR3 size: 16 residues. The V and J ends lost 9 bases and 2 bases respectively, with 20 bases between them. Germline assignment: CDR1 SNHLY and CDR2 FYNNEI. The chain's CDR3 is CARKLRDSATYNEQFF. The CDR3, as DNA: TGTGCCAGGAAATTGAGGGACTCGGCAACCTACAATGAGCAGTTCTTC.

J is TRBJ2-7 and V is TRBV10-3; D unclear. This CDR3 region has 13 residues. Germline lookup yields CDR1 ENHRY and CDR2 SYGVKD. Trimming cost V 0 bases and J 3 bases, with 6 bases left between them. CDR3 DNA sequence: TGTGCCATCAGTGAGTCCGTCCTCTACGAGCAGTACTTC. Its translation is CAISESVLYEQYF.

In this sample, this clonotype turned up a few times. The chain links TRBV7-2 to TRBJ2-3, with D possibly being TRBD2 (5 bases). Between the trimmed V and J ends, which lost 1 base and 5 bases, there was a span of 10 bases. Looked up from germline, CDR1 is SGHTA and CDR2 is FQGNSA. This CDR3 region has 14 residues. The CDR3 here is CASSLVRAGDTQYF. In DNA form, the CDR3 reads TGTGCCAGCAGCTTAGTGCGGGCTGGAGATACGCAGTATTTT.

The sample holds many counts of this clonotype. The rearrangement links TRBV28 to TRBJ1-1; D uncertain. Trimming shortened V by 6 bases and J by 1 base, and 6 bases separated the two germline ends. This CDR3 is 12 amino acids long. The germline gives CDR1 MDHEN, CDR2 SYDVKM. This CDR3 is CASREGNTEAFF. The CDR3 nucleotides are TGTGCCAGCAGAGAGGGGAACACTGAAGCTTTCTTT.

On this clonotype: This clone may be a read error of a much larger clone one base away. This chain joins TRBV6-5 and TRBJ1-1; a possible D gene is TRBD1 (6 bases). The V end lost 2 bases, the J end lost 6 bases, and 13 bases lay between the germline ends. The CDR3 runs 14 residues. Germline-derived CDR1 and CDR2 are MNHEY and SVGAGI. For the CDR3, the DNA is TGTGCCAGCAGTTACGGGCGACAGGTATCTGAAGCTTTCTTT. This translates into CASSYGRQVSEAFF.

This clonotype was seen many times. This sequence joins TRBV7-9 and TRBJ2-5; possible D gene TRBD2, 5 bases. Per the germline V gene, CDR1 is SEHNR and CDR2 is FQNEAQ (reference sequence). Trimming shortened V by 2 bases and J by 0 bases, and 7 bases separated the two germline ends. The CDR3 contains 14 residues. CDR3 in DNA: TGTGCCAGCAGCTTAAACGGGAACCAAGAGACCCAGTACTTC. Its translation is CASSLNGNQETQYF.

The chain joins TRBV20-1 to TRBJ2-1; TRBD2 aligns across 11 bases. The germline V gene encodes CDR1 DFQATT and CDR2 SNEGSKA (reference sequence). This CDR3 is 14 amino acids long. The ends lost 3 bases at V and 8 bases at J; junction bases unmatched: 6. CDR3 in DNA: TGCAGTGCTAGTTTAACTAGCGGGAGATATGAGCAGTTCTTC. Translated: CSASLTSGRYEQFF.

This clonotype was counted ten times or more. The chain carries TRBV18 and TRBJ1-4, with D perhaps matching TRBD1 (6 bases). V dropped 6 bases and J dropped 2 bases, with 10 bases sitting between them. This CDR3 has 14 residues. CDR1 KGHSH and CDR2 LQKENI come from the germline V gene. CDR3 region: CASSPTGTNEKLFF. The CDR3 DNA reads TGTGCCAGCTCGCCAACAGGGACTAATGAAAAACTGTTTTTT.

This clonotype was found a few times. The rearrangement links TRBV18 to TRBJ1-2; no firm D call. The CDR3 length is 14 residues. V was shortened by 0 bases and J by 0 bases, with 5 bases between the two germline ends. Per germline, CDR1 KGHSH and CDR2 LQKENI. The CDR3, as DNA: TGTGCCAGCTCACCACCCAGCGCTAACTATGGCTACACCTTC. Its protein product is CASSPPSANYGYTF.

Remarks on this clonotype: A much larger clonotype is one base distant, so this may be a read error. The chain combines TRBV7-2 with TRBJ1-3, with a weak D call TRBD1 (6 bases). Trimming left V 5 bases short and J 2 bases short, with 7 bases between. Germline CDR1 SGHTA, CDR2 FQGNSA. The CDR3 runs 13 residues. The CDR3 here is CASSTGPGNTIYF. CDR3 DNA sequence: TGTGCCAGCAGCACAGGGCCTGGAAACACCATATATTTT. The whole variable domain, filled in from reference TRBV7-2 and TRBJ1-3, reads GAGVSQSPSNKVTEKGKDVELRCDPISGHTALYWYRQSLGQGLEFLIYFQGNSAPDKSGLPSDRFSAERTGGSVSTLTIQRTQQEDSAVYLCASSTGPGNTIYFGEGSWLTVV.

There are many counts of this clonotype. The chain employs TRBV28 and TRBJ2-1; no firm D call. V lost 7 bases to trimming and J lost 10 bases, with 26 bases between them. Germline V gene lookup returns CDR1 MDHEN and CDR2 SYDVKM. The CDR3 runs to 16 residues. CDR3: CASIGPIPNAGHEQFF. The CDR3 coding sequence is TGTGCCAGCATAGGGCCGATTCCGAACGCAGGTCACGAGCAGTTCTTC.

V is TRBV10-3 and J is TRBJ1-5, with 11 positions matching TRBD1. CDR1 is ENHRY, CDR2 SYGVKD, per germline. This CDR3 contains 16 residues. V lost 10 bases to trimming and J lost 6 bases; unmatched junction nucleotides: 14. In DNA, the CDR3 is TGTGCCACTAGAGGGGGAGGACAGGGGGCTGGTCAGCCCCAGCATTTT. Protein: CATRGGGQGAGQPQHF.

This chain links TRBV5-1 with TRBJ1-4; 10 bases match TRBD1. This CDR3 has 14 amino acids. Germline V lookup: CDR1 SGHRS, CDR2 YFSETQ. The J segment lost 8 bases and the V segment lost 3 bases, leaving 4 bases of the junction unmatched. The CDR3, as DNA: TGCGCCAGCAGCTGGACAGGGGGGGGAGAAAAACTGTTTTTT. Translating gives CASSWTGGGEKLFF.

In this sample, this clonotype turned up many times. This chain connects TRBV28 to TRBJ1-5; D gene uncertain. CDR1 and CDR2 from the germline V gene are MDHEN and SYDVKM. The V gene lost 5 bases and the J gene lost 6 bases, with 11 bases spanning the gap. This CDR3 spans 13 amino acids. The CDR3, as DNA: TGTGCCAGCAGTCCACCCTCCGGTCAGCCCCAGCATTTT. Its translation: CASSPPSGQPQHF.